The clone carrying this TCR beta chain was seen many times. The CDR3 totals 15 residues. The germline CDR1 and CDR2 sequences are LNHDA and SQIVND (reference sequence). V lost 3 bases and J lost 0, with 12 bases in between. The sample originates from a study of T cell repertoires in cytomegalovirus infection. TCRdb re-derived calls from the reads in MiXCR, one entry per CDR3 protein. The sample lists some 150,000 distinct CDR3 sequences; about 6.3% were seen once. V is TRBV19 and J is TRBJ2-7; D is perhaps TRBD1 (5 bases). The sequenced material came from PBMCs. The TCR comes from a human donor in good health (CMV status not recorded). Some clones in this sample may be carry-over from other donors' samples. Written as DNA, the CDR3 is TGTGCCAGTAGTATCCAGACAGTCTCCTCCTACGAGCAGTACTTC. Amino acid sequence: CASSIQTVSSYEQYF.